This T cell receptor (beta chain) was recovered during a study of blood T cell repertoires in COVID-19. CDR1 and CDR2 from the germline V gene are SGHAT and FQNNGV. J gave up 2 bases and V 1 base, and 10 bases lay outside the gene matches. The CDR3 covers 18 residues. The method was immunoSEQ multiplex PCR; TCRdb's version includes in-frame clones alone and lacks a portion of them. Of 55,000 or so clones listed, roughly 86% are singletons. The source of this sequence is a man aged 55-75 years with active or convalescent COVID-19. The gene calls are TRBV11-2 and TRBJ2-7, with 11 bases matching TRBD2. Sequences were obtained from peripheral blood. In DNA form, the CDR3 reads TGTGCCAGCAGCTTAGGTCGGACTAGCGGGCACACCCCCTACGAGCAGTACTTC. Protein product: CASSLGRTSGHTPYEQYF.